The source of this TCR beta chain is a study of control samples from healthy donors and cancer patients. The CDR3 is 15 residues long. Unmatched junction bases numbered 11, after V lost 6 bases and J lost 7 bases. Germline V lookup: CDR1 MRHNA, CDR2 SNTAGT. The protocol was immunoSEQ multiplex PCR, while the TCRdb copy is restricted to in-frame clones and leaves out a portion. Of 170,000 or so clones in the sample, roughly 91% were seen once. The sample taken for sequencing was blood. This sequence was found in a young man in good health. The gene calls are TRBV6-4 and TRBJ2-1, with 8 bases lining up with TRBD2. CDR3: CASSNTGGRSNEQFF. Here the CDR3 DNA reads TGTGCCAGCAGCAATACGGGGGGGAGAAGTAATGAGCAGTTCTTC.